This TCR beta chain is from a study of blood T cell repertoires in COVID-19. The CDR3 is 14 amino acids. CDR1 and CDR2 from the germline V gene are MGHRA and YSYEKL. With 6 bases clipped from V and 7 bases from J, the junction kept 8 bases outside the gene matches. This clone appeared once. Sequenced by immunoSEQ multiplex PCR; TCRdb stores in-frame clones only, minus some. The sample shows approximately 260,000 clones, approximately 85% of them seen only once. The clonotype originates from a woman in her 70s with acute or convalescent COVID-19. The chain links TRBV4-1 to TRBJ1-3, with TRBD1 matching 8 bases. The sample consisted of peripheral blood. As DNA, the CDR3 is TGCGCCAGCAGTAAAACAGGGGGAATGAACACCATATATTTT. Its protein product is CASSKTGGMNTIYF.